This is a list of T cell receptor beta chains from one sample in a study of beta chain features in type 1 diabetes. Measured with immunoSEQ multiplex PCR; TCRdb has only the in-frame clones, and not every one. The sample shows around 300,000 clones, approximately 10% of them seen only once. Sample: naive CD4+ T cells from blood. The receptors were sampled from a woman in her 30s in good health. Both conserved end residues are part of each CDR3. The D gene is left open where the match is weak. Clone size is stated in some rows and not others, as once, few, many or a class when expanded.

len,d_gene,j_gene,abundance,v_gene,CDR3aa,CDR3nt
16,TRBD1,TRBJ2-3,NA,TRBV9,CASSVDRTGTADTQYF,TGTGCCAGCAGCGTAGACAGGACAGGGACCGCAGATACGCAGTATTTT
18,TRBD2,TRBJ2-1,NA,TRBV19,CASSRGLAGLDTYNEQFF,TGTGCCAGTAGTAGGGGACTAGCGGGTCTCGATACCTACAATGAGCAGTTCTTC
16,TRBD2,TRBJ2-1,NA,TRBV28,CASIQRGLAGYNEQFF,TGTGCCAGCATCCAGCGGGGACTAGCGGGATACAATGAGCAGTTCTTC
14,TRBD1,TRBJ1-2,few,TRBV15,CATSRPQGSGGYTF,TGTGCCACCAGCAGACCACAGGGGTCGGGTGGCTACACCTTC
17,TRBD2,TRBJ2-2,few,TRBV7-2,CASSLEPSGSGTGELFF,TGTGCCAGCAGCTTAGAACCTAGCGGGAGTGGCACCGGGGAGCTGTTTTTT
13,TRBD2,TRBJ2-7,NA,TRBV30,CAWSGTSRYEQYF,TGTGCCTGGAGTGGGACTAGCCGCTACGAGCAGTACTTC
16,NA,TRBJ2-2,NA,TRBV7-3,CASSLTSQTNTGELFF,TGTGCCAGCAGCTTAACATCCCAGACGAACACCGGGGAGCTGTTTTTT
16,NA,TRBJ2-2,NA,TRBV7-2,CASSLHDSFGTGELFF,TGTGCCAGCAGCTTACACGATAGCTTTGGCACCGGGGAGCTGTTTTTT
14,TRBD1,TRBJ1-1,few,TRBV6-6,CASSYSNRGTEAFF,TGTGCCAGCAGTTACTCTAACAGGGGCACTGAAGCTTTCTTT
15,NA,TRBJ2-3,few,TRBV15,CATRPGGQTTDTQYF,TGTGCCACCAGACCCGGAGGACAGACCACAGATACGCAGTATTTT
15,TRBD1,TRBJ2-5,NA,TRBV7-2,CASSLVRGRRETQYF,TGTGCCAGCAGCTTAGTAAGGGGGCGACGGGAGACCCAGTACTTC
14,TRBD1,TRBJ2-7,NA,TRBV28,CASSPPDRGYEQYF,TGTGCCAGCAGTCCCCCTGACAGGGGCTACGAGCAGTACTTC
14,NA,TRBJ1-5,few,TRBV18,CASSPAGPNQPQHF,TGTGCCAGCTCACCAGCTGGGCCGAATCAGCCCCAGCATTTT
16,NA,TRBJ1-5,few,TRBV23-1,CASSQFYRVCPQPQHF,TGCGCCAGCAGTCAATTTTACAGGGTTTGCCCTCAGCCCCAGCATTTT
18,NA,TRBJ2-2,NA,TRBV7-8,CASSRVDSTAWSFRELFF,TGTGCCAGCAGCCGGGTCGATTCAACCGCCTGGTCGTTCCGGGAGCTGTTTTTT
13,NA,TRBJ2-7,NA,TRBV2,CASSNPSVYEQYF,TGTGCCAGCAGTAATCCTAGCGTCTACGAGCAGTACTTC
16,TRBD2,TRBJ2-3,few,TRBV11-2,CASSYTSGASTDTQYF,TGTGCCAGCAGCTACACTAGCGGGGCTAGCACAGATACGCAGTATTTT
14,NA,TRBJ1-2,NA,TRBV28,CASSGDRSYYGYTF,TGTGCCAGCAGCGGTGACAGGAGTTACTATGGCTACACCTTC
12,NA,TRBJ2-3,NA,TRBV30,CAWGPSTDTQYF,TGTGCCTGGGGCCCTAGCACAGATACGCAGTATTTT
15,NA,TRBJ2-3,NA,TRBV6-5,CASSYASGSTDTQYF,TGTGCCAGCAGTTATGCCAGCGGGAGCACAGATACGCAGTATTTT
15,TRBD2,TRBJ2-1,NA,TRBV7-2,CASTHGWEGYNEQFF,TGTGCCAGCACCCACGGGTGGGAGGGATACAATGAGCAGTTCTTC
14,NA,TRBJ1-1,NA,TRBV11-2,CASSWTVGNTEAFF,TGTGCCAGCAGTTGGACAGTCGGCAACACTGAAGCTTTCTTT
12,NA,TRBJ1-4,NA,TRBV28,CASSLDTGKLFF,TGTGCCAGCAGTTTAGACACAGGAAAACTGTTTTTT
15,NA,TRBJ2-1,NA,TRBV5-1,CASSLTGTSYNEQFF,TGCGCCAGCAGCTTAACCGGGACATCCTACAATGAGCAGTTCTTC
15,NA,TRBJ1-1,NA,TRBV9,CASSVVAVANTEAFF,TGTGCCAGCAGCGTAGTAGCCGTGGCGAACACTGAAGCTTTCTTT
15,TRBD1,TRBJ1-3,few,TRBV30,CACSNWDRRGNTIYF,TGTGCCTGTTCTAATTGGGACAGGCGAGGAAACACCATATATTTT
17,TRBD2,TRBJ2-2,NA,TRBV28,CAISARSGGPGTGELFF,TGTGCCATCTCCGCTAGGTCGGGAGGGCCGGGCACCGGGGAGCTGTTTTTT
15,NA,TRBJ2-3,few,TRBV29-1,CSVGGPGRGTDTQYF,TGCAGCGTTGGGGGGCCGGGACGCGGCACAGATACGCAGTATTTT
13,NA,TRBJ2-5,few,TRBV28,CASSPAGVKTQYF,TGTGCCAGCAGTCCGGCTGGAGTGAAGACCCAGTACTTC
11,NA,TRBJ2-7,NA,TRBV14,CASSQLYEQYF,TGTGCCAGCAGCCAACTCTACGAGCAGTACTTC
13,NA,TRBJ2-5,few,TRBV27,CASSFLRDETQYF,TGTGCCAGCAGTTTTTTGCGGGACGAGACCCAGTACTTC
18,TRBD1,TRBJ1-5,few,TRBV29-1,CSVEEVDRVSFGNQPQHF,TGCAGCGTTGAAGAGGTGGACAGGGTCTCATTTGGCAATCAGCCCCAGCATTTT
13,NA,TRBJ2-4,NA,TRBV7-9,CASTRGKGPIQYF,TGTGCCAGCACCAGGGGTAAGGGCCCCATTCAGTACTTC
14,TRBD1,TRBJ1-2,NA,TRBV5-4,CASSFNRGNYGYTF,TGTGCCAGCAGCTTCAACAGGGGAAACTATGGCTACACCTTC
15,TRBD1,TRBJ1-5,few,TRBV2,CASKGSTGGWQPQHF,TGTGCCAGCAAAGGGTCCACAGGGGGCTGGCAGCCCCAGCATTTT
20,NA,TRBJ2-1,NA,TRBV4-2,CASSQVLGSWEEKTYNEQFF,TGTGCCAGCAGCCAAGTATTGGGGAGTTGGGAGGAGAAGACCTACAATGAGCAGTTCTTC
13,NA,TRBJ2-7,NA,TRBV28,CASSSGPVDEQYF,TGTGCCAGCAGTTCTGGGCCTGTAGACGAGCAGTACTTC
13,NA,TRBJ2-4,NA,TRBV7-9,CASSLVREIIQYF,TGTGCCAGCAGCTTAGTCCGGGAAATCATTCAGTACTTC
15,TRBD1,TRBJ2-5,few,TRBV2,CASSGTGGAGETQYF,TGTGCCAGCAGTGGTACAGGGGGCGCGGGTGAGACCCAGTACTTC
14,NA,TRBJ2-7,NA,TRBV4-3,CASSQDGREDEQYF,TGCGCCAGCAGCCAAGATGGCAGGGAGGACGAGCAGTACTTC
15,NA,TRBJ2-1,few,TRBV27,CASSLFGGANNEQFF,TGTGCCAGCAGTTTATTCGGGGGAGCGAACAATGAGCAGTTCTTC
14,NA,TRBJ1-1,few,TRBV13,CASSFRVRNTEAFF,TGTGCCAGCAGCTTCAGGGTTCGAAACACTGAAGCTTTCTTT
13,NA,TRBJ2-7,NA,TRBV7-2,CASSPWGAYEQYF,TGTGCCAGCAGCCCCTGGGGGGCCTACGAGCAGTACTTC
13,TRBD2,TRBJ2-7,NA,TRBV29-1,CSAGSGTIYEQYF,TGCAGCGCCGGGAGCGGGACCATCTACGAGCAGTACTTC
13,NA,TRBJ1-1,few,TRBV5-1,CASSSALQGEAFF,TGCGCCAGCAGCTCGGCTCTACAGGGTGAAGCTTTCTTT
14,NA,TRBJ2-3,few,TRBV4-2,CASSQGTAGDTQYF,TGTGCCAGCAGCCAGGGGACAGCGGGAGATACGCAGTATTTT
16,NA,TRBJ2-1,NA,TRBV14,CASSQVHGVPYNEQFF,TGTGCCAGCAGCCAAGTGCACGGGGTACCCTACAATGAGCAGTTCTTC
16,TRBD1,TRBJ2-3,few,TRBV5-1,CASSLGDREDTDTQYF,TGCGCCAGCAGCTTGGGGGACAGAGAGGACACAGATACGCAGTATTTT
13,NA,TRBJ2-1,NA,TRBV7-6,CASSLGSTGEQFF,TGTGCCAGCAGCTTAGGCTCGACGGGTGAGCAGTTCTTC
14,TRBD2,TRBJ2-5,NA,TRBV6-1,CASSVGGGGETQYF,TGTGCCAGCAGTGTCGGGGGGGGAGGGGAGACCCAGTACTTC